This TCR beta chain was identified during a study of blood T cells in healthy people across ages. This CDR3 region has 15 residues. CDR1 is MNHEY and CDR2 is SVGAGI in the germline V gene. Findings and limits, study-wide: The study lacked donor CMV status, which possibly confounded expanded clonotype changes. Without sorted subsets, naive and antigen-experienced compartments could not be conclusively compared.

A second 7 to 11 cycle PCR used barcoded and J-beta primers. TCRdb analysed the 5' RACE reads with MiXCR anew, one entry per CDR3 protein. Of about 1.1 million distinct CDR3 sequences listed, roughly two fifths are singletons. For every donor, a draw yielded about 9.7 milliliters of peripheral blood. About this clonotype itself: Its antigen remains unidentified.

The sequenced sample consisted of blood. The sequence came from a man between 18 and 35 years old in good health. This chain joins TRBV6-5 and TRBJ2-5; tentatively, D is TRBD1 (6 bases). Judging by the DNA end, TRBJ2-7 fits better; the J call may be wrong. The CDR3 sequence is CASSYSPDRIYEQYF. The DNA of the CDR3 is TGTGCCAGCAGTTACTCCCCCGACAGGATTTACGAGCAGTACTTC.